These 20 T cell receptor beta chains came from one sample sequenced in a study of Graves' ophthalmopathy and Graves' hyperthyroidism (dated by TCRdb to 2016 to 2019). Sequencing took place on an Illumina HiSeq 2000. For repertoire sequencing, the TCR beta CDR3 regions were amplified from RNA transcripts. A first-round RT-PCR used HTBI primers with the Qiagen OneStep RT-PCR kit, followed by a second-round multiplex PCR, size selection and purification. TCRdb's own reprocessing of the public reads used fastp at Q25 and MiXCR and kept productive beta chains. All rows with the same CDR3 protein become a single entry with the most common DNA and genes. In all, the sample holds some 360,000 distinct CDR3 sequences, and about 18% of those were seen once. The ten largest clonotypes hold 2% to 3% of the sample. The sample comprised peripheral blood. The receptor source for this set is an adult woman with stable Graves' hyperthyroidism.

At least ten counts were recorded for this clonotype. In DNA, the CDR3 is TGTGCCAGCAGTAGGACAGGGGCTCGCGAGCAGTACTTC. Encoded protein: CASSRTGAREQYF. The chain carries TRBV6-8 and TRBJ2-7, with TRBD1 identical over 9 bases. The CDR3 extends over 13 amino acids. V lost 5 bases, J lost 6 bases, and 5 bases stayed unmatched. The germline V gene has CDR1 MNHGY and CDR2 SAAAGT.

This clonotype was counted only a few times. The conserved phenylalanine or tryptophan is not found at the CDR3 terminus, so this likely reflects a read error. This sequence joins TRBV4-1 and TRBJ1-2, with D unresolved. Germline V gene data show CDR1 as MGHRA and CDR2 as YSYEKL. Trimming took off 0 bases at V and 3 bases at J, with 11 bases between the two ends. This CDR3 comprises 15 residues. The CDR3 reads CASSQDIATDYGYTV. CDR3 nucleotide sequence: TGCGCCAGCAGCCAAGATATTGCTACAGACTATGGCTACACCGTC.

Worth noting for this clonotype: Without the conserved terminal phenylalanine or tryptophan, this CDR3 likely stems from a read error. The chain joins TRBV10-3 to TRBJ1-1, with 7 positions matching TRBD1. The CDR3 has 15 amino acids. The V and J ends lost 5 bases and 5 bases, in that order; junction bases with no gene match: 11. The germline gives CDR1 ENHRY, CDR2 SYGVKD. CDR3 region: CAISSSNRGGTEAFV. The CDR3 DNA reads TGTGCCATCAGTTCATCCAACAGGGGAGGAACTGAAGCTTTCGTT.

This clonotype has a count of ten or more. The chain couples TRBV19 to TRBJ1-2, with 8 bases that match TRBD1. Per the germline V gene, CDR1 is LNHDA and CDR2 is SQIVND (reference sequence). CDR3 size: 14 residues. V lost 6 bases, J lost 1 base, and 4 bases stayed unmatched. The CDR3 sequence is CASSRTGSNYGYTF. In DNA, the CDR3 is TGTGCCAGTAGCCGGACAGGGAGTAACTATGGCTACACCTTC.

This clonotype was counted many times. V gene TRBV4-1 combines with J gene TRBJ2-2, with TRBD2 matching 7 bases. V lost 2 bases, J lost 9 bases, and 12 bases stayed unmatched. This CDR3 is 16 amino acids long. Germline CDR1 reads MGHRA; CDR2 reads YSYEKL. The CDR3 loop is CASSQLTVGGSRELFF. As DNA, the CDR3 is TGCGCCAGCAGCCAACTTACAGTTGGCGGGAGCAGGGAGCTGTTTTTT.

In this sample, this clonotype turned up many times. The chain's CDR3 is CASSFLGTGGSSGANVLTF. CDR3 nucleotides: TGTGCCAGCAGTTTCCTAGGGACGGGGGGTAGCTCTGGGGCCAACGTCCTGACTTTC. The V gene is TRBV27, the J gene TRBJ2-6; 7 bases map to TRBD2. The CDR3 sequence is 19 residues long. Germline CDR1 is MNHEY and CDR2 is SMNVEV (reference sequence). Losses at the gene ends were 3 bases for V and 0 bases for J; bases not matched to a gene: 11.

This clonotype was found many times. The genes are TRBV28 and TRBJ2-7; D remains unclear. The CDR3 length is 12 residues. Germline V CDR1 and CDR2: MDHEN, SYDVKM. Trimming removed 6 bases at V and 1 base at J, with 7 bases between. CDR3 in amino acids: CASSRVSYEQYF. DNA for the CDR3: TGTGCCAGCAGCCGGGTTTCCTACGAGCAGTACTTC.

This clonotype was recorded many times. This rearrangement joins TRBV6-1 to TRBJ2-2, with D perhaps TRBD1 (6 bases). Trimming pared 7 bases from V and 1 base from J, leaving 16 bases between. This CDR3 contains 16 residues. Germline CDR1 MNHNS, CDR2 SASEGT. For the CDR3, the DNA is TGTGCCAGCACCAACCGGGACATCAAGAACACCGGGGAGCTGTTTTTT. Translated, it gives CASTNRDIKNTGELFF.

This clonotype was observed many times. This chain joins TRBV20-1 and TRBJ2-7; TRBD2 matches 7 bases. Germline V gene data show CDR1 as DFQATT and CDR2 as SNEGSKA (reference sequence). Unmatched junction bases numbered 5, after V lost 6 bases and J lost 0 bases. The length of the CDR3 is 13 residues. The CDR3, as DNA: TGCAGTGCCCCCGGGACTAACTCCTACGAGCAGTACTTC. It is translated as CSAPGTNSYEQYF.

This clonotype was recorded many times. V usage is TRBV27 and J usage is TRBJ1-5; D uncertain. The CDR3 has 14 residues. V was shortened by 3 bases and J by 1 base, with 7 bases between the two germline ends. CDR1 and CDR2 from the germline V gene are MNHEY and SMNVEV (reference sequence). The CDR3 protein is CASSLRESNQPQHF. In DNA form, the CDR3 reads TGTGCCAGCAGTTTGAGGGAGAGCAATCAGCCCCAGCATTTT.

This clonotype was detected only a few times. This chain links TRBV5-1 with TRBJ2-7; D tentatively fits TRBD1 or TRBD2 (7 bases each). With 3 bases removed from V and 2 bases from J, the gap between germline ends came to 15 bases. Germline V gives CDR1 SGHRS, CDR2 YFSETQ. The CDR3 spans 15 residues. This chain's CDR3 is CASSSEAGQPYEQYF. CDR3 nucleotides: TGCGCCAGCAGCTCGGAAGCGGGACAGCCCTACGAGCAGTACTTC.

The chain has TRBV9 and TRBJ2-2, with D tentatively TRBD1 or TRBD2 (5 bases each). The CDR3 runs to 16 residues. Trimming removed 0 bases at V and 3 bases at J, with 12 bases between. CDR1 is SGDLS, CDR2 YYNGEE, per germline. For the CDR3, the DNA is TGTGCCAGCAGCGTAGTCCCGGGACGGGACACCGGGGAGCTGTTTTTT. Translation gives CASSVVPGRDTGELFF.

This CDR3 is CSASRVNTEAFF. DNA for the CDR3: TGCAGTGCTAGCAGAGTGAACACTGAAGCTTTCTTT. The chain couples TRBV20-1 to TRBJ1-1; D not resolved. V lost 3 bases and J 0 bases, leaving 5 bases between the germline ends. Per the germline V gene, CDR1 is DFQATT and CDR2 is SNEGSKA (reference sequence). The CDR3 has 12 residues.

The chain links TRBV7-9 to TRBJ1-2; TRBD1 matches at 9 bases. The CDR3 runs 15 residues. Looked up from germline, CDR1 is SEHNR and CDR2 is FQNEAQ (reference sequence). V was clipped by 5 bases and J by 4 bases; unmatched bases: 8. The CDR3 region is CASSPGQGRGYGYTF. The CDR3 DNA reads TGTGCCAGCAGCCCCGGACAGGGGAGAGGCTATGGCTACACCTTC. Together with reference TRBV7-9 and TRBJ1-2, the CDR3 gives the full variable domain: DTGVSQNPRHKITKRGQNVTFRCDPISEHNRLYWYRQTLGQGPEFLTYFQNEAQLEKSRLLSDRFSAERPKGSFSTLEIQRTEQGDSAMYLCASSPGQGRGYGYTFGSGTRLTVV.

This clonotype was found many times. For the CDR3, the DNA is TGTGCCTGGACAGGCTCGAACACCGGGGAGCTGTTTTTT. Translating it yields CAWTGSNTGELFF. The rearrangement joins TRBV30 to TRBJ2-2; D not resolved. CDR1 is GTSNPN, CDR2 SVGIG, per germline (reference sequence). Between the trimmed V and J ends, which lost 4 bases and 0 bases, there was a span of 6 bases. CDR3 length equals 13 residues.

In its sample, this clonotype was seen many times. V and J are TRBV6-5 and TRBJ1-1; 11 bases line up with TRBD1. The ends lost 2 bases at V and 3 bases at J; junction bases unmatched: 2. CDR3 length: 15 residues. Germline V gene sequence: CDR1 MNHEY, CDR2 SVGAGI. The CDR3 coding sequence is TGTGCCAGCAGTTACGAGGGACAGGGGGACACTGAAGCTTTCTTT. This sequence encodes CASSYEGQGDTEAFF.

The table lists this clonotype with many counts. The chain employs TRBV6-5 and TRBJ2-7; the D gene is possibly TRBD1 (5 bases). Trimming took 2 bases from V and 5 from J, leaving 19 bases between them. Per germline, CDR1 MNHEY and CDR2 SVGAGI. This CDR3 has 16 residues. CDR3 protein: CASSYGSSGQGDEQYF. The CDR3, as DNA: TGTGCCAGCAGTTACGGGTCATCGGGTCAGGGCGACGAGCAGTACTTC.

The table lists this clonotype with many counts. The chain couples TRBV7-2 to TRBJ2-7, with D tentatively TRBD1 (5 bases). The germline V gene has CDR1 SGHTA and CDR2 FQGNSA. This CDR3 region has 11 residues. Deletions cut 2 bases from V and 9 bases from J, with 8 bases between. The CDR3 DNA follows: TGTGCCAGCAGCTTAAAAGGGGTGCAGTACTTC. This translates into CASSLKGVQYF. The full variable domain, its missing parts supplied by reference TRBV7-2 and TRBJ2-7, is GAGVSQSPSNKVTEKGKDVELRCDPISGHTALYWYRQSLGQGLEFLIYFQGNSAPDKSGLPSDRFSAERTGGSVSTLTIQRTQQEDSAVYLCASSLKGVQYFGPGTRLTVT.

This clonotype was seen repeatedly, ten times or more. The gene calls are TRBV5-1 and TRBJ2-7; maybe TRBD1 (7 bases). The CDR3 contains 14 residues. V was clipped by 2 bases and J by 4 bases, with 13 bases between them. CDR1 is SGHRS and CDR2 is YFSETQ in the germline V gene. The CDR3 DNA sequence: TGCGCCAGCAGCTTTCTGACAGGGAGGTACGAGCAGTACTTC. Translating it yields CASSFLTGRYEQYF.

The genes are TRBV3-1 and TRBJ2-5; TRBD1 matches at 7 bases. The ends lost 4 bases at V and 4 bases at J; junction bases unmatched: 12. Germline values: CDR1 LGHDT, CDR2 YNNKEL (reference sequence). The CDR3 sequence is 16 residues long. DNA for the CDR3: TGTGCCAGCAGCCTTTCAAGAGGGACAGTCAGAGAGACCCAGTACTTC. Its translation: CASSLSRGTVRETQYF.